This T cell receptor (beta chain) came from a study of shared clonotypes between healthy human individuals. This clone occurred a few times. This CDR3 is 16 amino acids long. Looked up from germline, CDR1 is MDHEN and CDR2 is SYDVKM. With 4 bases clipped from V and 0 bases from J, the junction kept 4 bases outside the gene matches. TCRdb keeps only in-frame clones here, not all; method: immunoSEQ multiplex PCR. This sample carries about 1.1 million clones, approximately 80% of them seen once, and the ten largest clones take around 0.47%. The V gene is TRBV28, the J gene TRBJ1-5, with 9 positions matching TRBD1. This clonotype was obtained from a man aged 18 to 29 in good health. Some clones in this sample may be carry-over from other donors' samples. What was sequenced was memory CD4+ T cells from PBMCs. The subset was: CD45RA-negative fraction. DNA of the CDR3: TGTGCCAGCAGTTCCGCGGACAGGGGTAGCAATCAGCCCCAGCATTTT. It encodes CASSSADRGSNQPQHF.